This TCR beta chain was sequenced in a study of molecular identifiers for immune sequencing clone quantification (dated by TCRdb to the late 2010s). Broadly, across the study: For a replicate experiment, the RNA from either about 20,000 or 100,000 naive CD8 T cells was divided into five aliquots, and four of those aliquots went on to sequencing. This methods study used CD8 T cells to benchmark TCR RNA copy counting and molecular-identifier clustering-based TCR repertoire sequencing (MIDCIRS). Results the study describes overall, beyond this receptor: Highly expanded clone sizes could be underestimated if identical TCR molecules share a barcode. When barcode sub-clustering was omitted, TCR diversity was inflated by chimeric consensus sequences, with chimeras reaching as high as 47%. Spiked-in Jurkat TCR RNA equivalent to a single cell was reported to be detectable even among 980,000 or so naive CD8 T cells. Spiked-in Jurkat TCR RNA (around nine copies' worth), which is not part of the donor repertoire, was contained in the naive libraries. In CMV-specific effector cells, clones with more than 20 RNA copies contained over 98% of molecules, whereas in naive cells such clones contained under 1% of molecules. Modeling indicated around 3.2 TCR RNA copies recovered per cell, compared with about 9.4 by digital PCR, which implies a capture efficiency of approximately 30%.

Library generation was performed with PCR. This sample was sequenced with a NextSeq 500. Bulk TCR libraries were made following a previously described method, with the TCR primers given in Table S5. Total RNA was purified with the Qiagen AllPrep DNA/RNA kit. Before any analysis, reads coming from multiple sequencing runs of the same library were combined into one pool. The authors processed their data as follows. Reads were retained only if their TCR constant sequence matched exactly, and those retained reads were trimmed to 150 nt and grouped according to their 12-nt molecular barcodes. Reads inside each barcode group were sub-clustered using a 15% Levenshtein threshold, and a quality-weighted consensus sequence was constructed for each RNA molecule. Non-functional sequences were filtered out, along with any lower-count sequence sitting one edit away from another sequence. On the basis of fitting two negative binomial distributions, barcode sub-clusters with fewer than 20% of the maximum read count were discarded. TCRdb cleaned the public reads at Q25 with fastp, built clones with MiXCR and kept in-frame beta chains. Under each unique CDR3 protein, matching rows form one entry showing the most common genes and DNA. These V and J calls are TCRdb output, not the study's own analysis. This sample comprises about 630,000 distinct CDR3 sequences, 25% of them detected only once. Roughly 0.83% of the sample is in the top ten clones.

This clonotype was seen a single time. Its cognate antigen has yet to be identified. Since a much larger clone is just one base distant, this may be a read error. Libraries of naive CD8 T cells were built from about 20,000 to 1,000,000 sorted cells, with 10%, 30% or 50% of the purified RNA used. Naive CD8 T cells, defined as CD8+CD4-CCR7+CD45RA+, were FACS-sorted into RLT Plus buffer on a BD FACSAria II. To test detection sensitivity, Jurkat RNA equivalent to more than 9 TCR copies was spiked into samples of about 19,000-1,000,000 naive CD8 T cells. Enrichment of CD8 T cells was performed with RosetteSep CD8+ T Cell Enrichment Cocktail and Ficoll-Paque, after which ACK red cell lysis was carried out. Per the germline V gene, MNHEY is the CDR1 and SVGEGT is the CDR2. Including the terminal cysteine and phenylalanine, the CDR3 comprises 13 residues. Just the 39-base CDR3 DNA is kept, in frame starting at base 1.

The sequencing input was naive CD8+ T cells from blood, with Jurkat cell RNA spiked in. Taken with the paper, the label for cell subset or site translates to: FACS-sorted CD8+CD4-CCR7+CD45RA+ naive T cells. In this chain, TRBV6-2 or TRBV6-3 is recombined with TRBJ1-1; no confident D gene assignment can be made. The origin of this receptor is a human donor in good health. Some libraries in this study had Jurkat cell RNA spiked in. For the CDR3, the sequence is CAGSTTGNTEAFF. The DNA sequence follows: TGTGCCGGCAGCACTACCGGGAACACTGAAGCTTTCTTT.